This T cell receptor (beta chain) was retrieved from a study of blood T cells in healthy people across ages (dated by TCRdb to between 2015 and 2016). Regarding the study in general: In model experiments, roughly one uniquely barcoded TCR beta cDNA molecule per two T cells was captured by template switching. Two additional independent replicas of 1 million unique cDNA reads from the same blood draw were analyzed for two donors (one aged 18 to 30 and one aged 80 or older). The donors were divided into four age groups: young (average approximately 17 years), middle-aged (about 39), aged (about 60) and long-lived (about 79). Age-related changes in TCR beta repertoire diversity were measured in the study by deep sequencing normalized with unique cDNA molecular identifiers. To avoid experimental bias, donors of different ages were randomly spread across the sequencing lanes. Broader findings and caveats from the paper: Since profiling was done on bulk unsorted PBMCs, naive and antigen-experienced compartments could not be conclusively compared. Observed TCR beta diversity per million T cells fell roughly linearly with age, and a significant reduction was already apparent by age about 38. The percentage of naive T cells measured by flow cytometry correlated strongly with observed TCR beta diversity. Estimates of total diversity based on one million sequenced T cells were regarded as lower bounds and as underestimates. Compared with the aged group, the long-lived group had more naive CD4+ T cells, fewer expanded clones and increased TCR diversity, suggesting age selection. Because the CMV infection status of the donors was unknown, age-related changes in expanded clonotypes may potentially have been confounded.

V gives up 0 bases and J gives up 0 bases, and the segment between their germline ends measures 12 bases. The CDR3, cysteine through phenylalanine, is 16 amino acids long. Left in the record is the CDR3 DNA by itself, 48 bases read in frame from the first base. Based on the germline V gene (reference sequence), the CDR1 and CDR2 sequences are DFQATT and SNEGSKA. This clonotype turned up a few times. Its antigen specificity is not known. Within one base of it there is no much larger clone, and no base qualities were kept. Library preparation was by 5' RACE. TCRdb records Illumina HiSeq 2500 as the sequencer. A second PCR of roughly 7 to 12 cycles was run with a J-beta primer mix and a sample-barcoded 5' primer. A template-switch 5' adaptor carrying 12 random nucleotides introduced a unique molecular identifier onto each TCR beta cDNA molecule. Each sample yielded at least 3 million CDR3-containing paired-end reads. First-strand cDNA synthesis was performed from all RNA using the Mint cDNA synthesis kit, with priming by a TRBC-specific oligonucleotide. Following uracil-DNA glycosylase treatment, all cDNA underwent a first 18-cycle PCR with the universal primers M1SS and BC2_uni_R. The original methods were these. Each sample was normalized by randomly selecting 1 million high-quality reads, each carrying a distinct molecular identifier. Reads with shared molecular identifiers were discarded instead of being binned into consensus sequences. CDR3 identification, clonotype clustering and error correction used MiTCR with a Q25 quality threshold and the strictest error-elimination algorithm. A nonparametric unseen species model with Euler transformation was used to estimate lower-bound total TCR beta diversity. TCRdb took the public reads, trimmed them with fastp at Q25, ran MiXCR for clone calling and kept in-frame beta chains. When rows share a CDR3 protein, they turn into one entry using the most common DNA and genes. The V and J calls and clone size come from TCRdb's table, not from the authors' own analysis. The sample table lists about a million distinct CDR3 sequences, just over 50% of them with a count of one. In total, the top ten clones hold 20% to 25% of the sample.

Donors were under 40 systemically healthy Caucasian individuals from Russia aged roughly 6 to 90 years. Each donor gave around 9 milliliters of peripheral blood, collected into EDTA-treated Vacutainer tubes. Ficoll-Paque density-gradient centrifugation was used to isolate PBMCs, with at least 6.5 million per sample. Total RNA was extracted from PBMCs with Trizol reagent, with at least 5 micrograms obtained per sample. Naive CD45RAhigh/CD27high T cell percentages were measured by flow cytometry on a PBMC aliquot from every donor. The receptor was derived from a woman aged 55-75 years in good health. Rearrangement joined TRBV20-1 to TRBJ1-5, with the D gene not confidently named. The sequencing sample was made of blood. The nucleotides are TGCAGTGCTAGAGATGTCGGGCAGCATAGCAATCAGCCCCAGCATTTT. It translates to CSARDVGQHSNQPQHF.